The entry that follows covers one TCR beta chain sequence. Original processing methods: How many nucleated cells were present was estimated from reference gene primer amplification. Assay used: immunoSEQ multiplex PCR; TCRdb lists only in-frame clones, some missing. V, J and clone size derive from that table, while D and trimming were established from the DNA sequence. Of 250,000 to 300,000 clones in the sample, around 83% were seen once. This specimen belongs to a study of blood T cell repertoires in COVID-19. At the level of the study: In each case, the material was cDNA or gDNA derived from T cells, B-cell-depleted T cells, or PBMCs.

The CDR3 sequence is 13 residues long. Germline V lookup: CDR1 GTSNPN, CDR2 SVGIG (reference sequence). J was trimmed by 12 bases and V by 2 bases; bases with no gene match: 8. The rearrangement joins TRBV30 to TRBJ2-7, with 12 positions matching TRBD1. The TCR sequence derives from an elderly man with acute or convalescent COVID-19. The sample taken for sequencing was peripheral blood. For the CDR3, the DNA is TGTGCCTGGAGTTCCCCGGGACAGGGGGCGGGGTACTTC. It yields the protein CAWSSPGQGAGYF.